These T cell receptor beta chains were read from a single sample in a study of Graves' ophthalmopathy and Graves' hyperthyroidism. TCRdb ran MiXCR on the multiplex PCR reads and lists one entry per CDR3 protein. The repertoire consists of hundreds of thousands of distinct CDR3 sequences, with approximately 39% occurring once and the leading ten covering over 2.5%. The material sequenced was peripheral blood. The receptors were gathered from an adult man with Graves' ophthalmopathy. The CDR3 runs from the conserved cysteine through the conserved F or W. A D gene is named only where the DNA matches it firmly. For some rows the clone size is stated as once, few or many, or as a class when expanded; others skip it.

j_call: TRBJ2-7; clone_size: few; d_call: TRBD1; v_call: TRBV29-1; cdr3_aa: CSVEDLQGQYF; cdr3_nt: TGCAGCGTTGAAGATCTACAGGGGCAATACTTC
j_call: TRBJ1-1; clone_size: -; d_call: TRBD1; v_call: TRBV19; cdr3_aa: CASSWGTGGTEAFF; cdr3_nt: TGTGCCAGTAGTTGGGGGACAGGGGGCACTGAAGCTTTCTTT
j_call: TRBJ1-6; clone_size: -; d_call: -; v_call: TRBV29-1; cdr3_aa: CSVVRGFNSPLHF; cdr3_nt: TGCAGCGTTGTAAGGGGGTTTAATTCACCCCTCCACTTT
j_call: TRBJ1-2; clone_size: -; d_call: TRBD1; v_call: TRBV5-5; cdr3_aa: CASSLAPHTGGHGYTF; cdr3_nt: TGTGCCAGCAGCTTGGCCCCCCACACAGGGGGCCATGGCTACACCTTC
j_call: TRBJ1-4; clone_size: many; d_call: -; v_call: TRBV7-9; cdr3_aa: CASSLDRALEKLFF; cdr3_nt: TGTGCCAGCAGCTTGGACAGAGCCCTCGAAAAACTGTTTTTT
j_call: TRBJ2-5; clone_size: many; d_call: -; v_call: TRBV6-6; cdr3_aa: CASSYRGEGQETQYF; cdr3_nt: TGTGCCAGCAGTTACAGGGGGGAGGGCCAAGAGACCCAGTACTTC
j_call: TRBJ2-7; clone_size: -; d_call: -; v_call: TRBV6-5; cdr3_aa: CASSLEGRSGYERYF; cdr3_nt: TGTGCCAGCAGCTTAGAGGGACGGAGTGGCTACGAGCGGTACTTC
j_call: TRBJ2-5; clone_size: many; d_call: TRBD2; v_call: TRBV7-9; cdr3_aa: CASSLSSGGAETQYF; cdr3_nt: TGTGCCAGCAGCTTATCCAGCGGGGGGGCCGAGACCCAGTACTTC
j_call: TRBJ2-7; clone_size: -; d_call: TRBD1; v_call: TRBV6-5; cdr3_aa: CASRSAGTGIYEQYF; cdr3_nt: TGTGCCAGCAGGTCTGCCGGGACAGGGATCTACGAGCAGTACTTC
j_call: TRBJ1-6; clone_size: many; d_call: -; v_call: TRBV7-9; cdr3_aa: CASSRERSNSPLHF; cdr3_nt: TGTGCCAGCAGCCGGGAAAGGAGTAATTCACCCCTCCACTTT
j_call: TRBJ1-1; clone_size: many; d_call: -; v_call: TRBV20-1; cdr3_aa: CSARPRDNLNTEAFF; cdr3_nt: TGCAGTGCTAGACCCCGGGACAACTTGAACACTGAAGCTTTCTTT
j_call: TRBJ1-3; clone_size: -; d_call: -; v_call: TRBV2; cdr3_aa: CASSEEAGGNTIYF; cdr3_nt: TGTGCCAGCAGTGAAGAAGCGGGGGGAAACACCATATATTTT
j_call: TRBJ2-5; clone_size: many; d_call: TRBD2; v_call: TRBV15; cdr3_aa: CATSGLAGGQETQYF; cdr3_nt: TGTGCCACCAGCGGACTAGCGGGGGGGCAAGAGACCCAGTACTTC
j_call: TRBJ1-1; clone_size: few; d_call: TRBD1; v_call: TRBV2; cdr3_aa: CASRWTGGNTEAFF; cdr3_nt: TGTGCCAGCAGATGGACAGGGGGGAACACTGAAGCTTTCTTT
j_call: TRBJ1-5; clone_size: -; d_call: -; v_call: TRBV30; cdr3_aa: CAWSLGPYQPQHF; cdr3_nt: TGTGCCTGGAGTTTGGGGCCGTATCAGCCCCAGCATTTT
j_call: TRBJ1-1; clone_size: few; d_call: -; v_call: TRBV11-2; cdr3_aa: CASMRQSTEAFF; cdr3_nt: TGTGCCAGCATGCGACAGAGCACTGAAGCTTTCTTT
j_call: TRBJ2-2; clone_size: many; d_call: TRBD2; v_call: TRBV19; cdr3_aa: CASSPRSGGPRTGELFF; cdr3_nt: TGTGCCAGTAGTCCCCGCTCGGGAGGGCCGAGGACCGGGGAGCTGTTTTTT
j_call: TRBJ1-4; clone_size: -; d_call: TRBD1; v_call: TRBV2; cdr3_aa: CASRDRGSKKLFF; cdr3_nt: TGTGCCAGCAGGGACAGGGGGAGTAAAAAACTGTTTTTT